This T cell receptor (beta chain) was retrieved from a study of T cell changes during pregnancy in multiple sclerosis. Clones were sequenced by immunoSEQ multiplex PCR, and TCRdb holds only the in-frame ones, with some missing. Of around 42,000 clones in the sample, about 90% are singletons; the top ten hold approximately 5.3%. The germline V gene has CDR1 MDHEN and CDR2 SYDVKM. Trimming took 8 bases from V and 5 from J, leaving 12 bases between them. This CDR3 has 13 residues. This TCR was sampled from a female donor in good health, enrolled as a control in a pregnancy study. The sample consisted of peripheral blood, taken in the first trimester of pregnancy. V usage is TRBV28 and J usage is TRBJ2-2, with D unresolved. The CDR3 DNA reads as TGTGCCAGCCTGTTTTATAGTACCGGGGAGCTGTTTTTT. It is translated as CASLFYSTGELFF.